These 3 T cell receptor beta chains were all obtained from the same sample, sequenced in a study of blood T cell repertoires in COVID-19. Profiled with immunoSEQ multiplex PCR; TCRdb holds only in-frame clones, not every one. Of hundreds of thousands of clones listed, approximately 90% are singletons. Sequencing input: peripheral blood. The receptor source for this set is a woman aged 55-69 years with acute or convalescent COVID-19.

The rearrangement links TRBV6-5 to TRBJ1-5, with TRBD1 as a possible D gene (5 bases). The CDR3 spans 12 residues. V shed 7 bases and J shed 9 bases, with 13 bases lying between them. Germline V lookup: CDR1 MNHEY, CDR2 SVGAGI. CDR3 sequence: CASISGSSPQHF. The CDR3 DNA reads as TGTGCCAGCATCTCAGGGTCGTCGCCCCAGCATTTT.

This clone has a single count. This chain links TRBV7-2 with TRBJ1-3; D might be TRBD1 (5 bases). Germline CDR1 SGHTA, CDR2 FQGNSA. V lost 5 bases to trimming and J lost 4 bases, with 15 bases between them. The CDR3 totals 15 residues. In nucleotides, the CDR3 is TGTGCCAGCAGCGCCCAGGGAACTACGGGAAACACCATATATTTT. Translating it yields CASSAQGTTGNTIYF.

Comments on this clone: Other nucleotide sequences in the sample specify the same CDR3. The J gene is TRBJ2-6, the V gene TRBV4-3; perhaps TRBD2 as D (6 bases). The V gene lost 1 base and the J gene lost 0 bases, with 7 bases spanning the gap. The germline V gene has CDR1 LGHNA and CDR2 YSLEER. The CDR3 has 16 residues. CDR3 in DNA: TGCGCCAGCAGCCAAGGGGGGGTCTCTGGGGCCAACGTCCTGACTTTC. This codes for CASSQGGVSGANVLTF.